This T cell receptor (beta chain) was observed in a study of blood T cell repertoires in COVID-19. About the research overall: Acute and convalescent COVID-19 samples came from the United States, Italy and Spain. T cells, B-cell-depleted T cells, or PBMCs provided the cDNA or gDNA that served as material.

The authors' processing: The authors estimated nucleated cell counts from reference gene primer amplification. The table came from immunoSEQ multiplex PCR; TCRdb's copy has only in-frame clones and leaves some out. The D gene and trimming were derived from the DNA, and the V and J assignments and clone size from that table. The sample records 99,000 or so clones, 70% to 90% being singletons. Germline loops: CDR1 WSHSY, CDR2 SAAADI. Trimming removed 3 bases from V and 0 bases from J; junction bases left unmatched: 9. This CDR3 contains 18 residues. This receptor was taken from a human donor in a cohort sampled during active COVID-19. The specimen was peripheral blood. The gene calls are TRBV10-2 and TRBJ2-2, with 8 bases that match TRBD2. The CDR3 region is CASSEFFSGLANTGELFF. CDR3 coding DNA: TGCGCCAGCAGTGAATTTTTCTCGGGACTAGCGAACACCGGGGAGCTGTTTTTT.